Listed here are 10 T cell receptor beta chains from one sample, sequenced in a study of T-cell reconstitution after alpha-beta-depleted transplantation in children. Using unique molecular identifiers, the investigators prepared the TCRbeta library. A single record per CDR3 protein comes from TCRdb applying MiXCR to the PCR reads. The data show approximately 190,000 distinct CDR3 sequences, approximately 6% seen once. The sequencing here drew on PBMCs, taken before TCRalphabeta/CD19-depleted stem cell transplant. The receptor set was obtained from a girl under two years old with combined immunodeficiency, due to receive a stem cell transplant.

This clonotype was counted only a few times. The rearrangement joins TRBV2 to TRBJ2-7; 7 positions match TRBD2. CDR1 and CDR2 (germline): SNHLY, FYNNEI. CDR3 length equals 16 residues. The V gene end was trimmed by 6 bases and the J gene end by 3 bases; junction bases not matched to a gene: 14. The CDR3 DNA follows: TGTGCCAGCAGGTCCGCTAGCGGCTTTACCTTCTACGAGCAGTACTTC. Residues: CASRSASGFTFYEQYF.

In its sample, this clonotype was seen many times. V and J are TRBV5-1 and TRBJ2-5; perhaps TRBD1 as D (5 bases). V was shortened by 0 bases and J by 3 bases, with 9 bases between the two germline ends. The germline gives CDR1 SGHRS, CDR2 YFSETQ. CDR3 length: 14 amino acids. CDR3 protein: CASSLGQLEETQYF. The CDR3 DNA sequence: TGCGCCAGCAGCTTGGGACAGCTGGAAGAGACCCAGTACTTC.

This clonotype has at least ten counts. The chain is built from TRBV6-2 or TRBV6-3 and TRBJ2-5, with 9 bases matching TRBD2. Per germline, CDR1 MNHEY and CDR2 SVGEGT. The CDR3 is made up of 14 amino acids. The V and J ends lost 7 bases and 3 bases, in that order; junction bases with no gene match: 6. The CDR3 reads CASTLAGAKETQYF. CDR3 coding DNA: TGTGCCAGCACCTTAGCGGGGGCGAAAGAGACCCAGTACTTC.

This clonotype was counted ten times or more. The V call is TRBV7-9, the J call TRBJ2-2; no clear D. The CDR3 has 15 amino acids. Trimming removed 3 bases from V and 8 bases from J, with 16 bases in between. Germline V lookup: CDR1 SEHNR, CDR2 FQNEAQ (reference sequence). This chain's CDR3 is CASSFRPTSLGELFF. The CDR3 DNA follows: TGTGCCAGCAGCTTTCGACCGACCTCCCTAGGGGAGCTGTTTTTT.

The chain combines TRBV4-3 with TRBJ2-7; 8 positions match TRBD1. V lost 1 base, J lost 5 bases, and 7 bases stayed unmatched. The CDR3 loop spans 15 amino acids. Looked up from germline, CDR1 is LGHNA and CDR2 is YSLEER. CDR3 sequence reads: CASSQGTGSRNEQYF. CDR3 coding DNA: TGCGCCAGCAGCCAAGGGACAGGGAGTAGGAACGAGCAGTACTTC.

This clonotype was observed many times. This chain connects TRBV7-9 to TRBJ1-2; D ambiguous. The germline V gene has CDR1 SEHNR and CDR2 FQNEAQ (reference sequence). V was clipped by 2 bases and J by 8 bases, with 12 bases between them. The CDR3 is 13 amino acids. The CDR3 coding sequence is TGTGCCAGCAGCTTATCCGGACTCGACGGCTACACCTTC. This encodes CASSLSGLDGYTF. Full variable domain (remainder filled in from reference TRBV7-9 and TRBJ1-2): DTGVSQNPRHKITKRGQNVTFRCDPISEHNRLYWYRQTLGQGPEFLTYFQNEAQLEKSRLLSDRFSAERPKGSFSTLEIQRTEQGDSAMYLCASSLSGLDGYTFGSGTRLTVV.

By share, this clonotype ranks as medium-sized. The rearrangement joins TRBV3-1 to TRBJ2-7; 14 bases line up with TRBD2. The germline CDR1 and CDR2 sequences are LGHDT and YNNKEL (reference sequence). V gave up 4 bases and J gave up 5 bases; unmatched junction bases: 7. This CDR3 is built from 16 residues. This CDR3 reads CASSRGLAGAAHEQYF. The CDR3 bases are TGTGCCAGCAGCCGGGGACTAGCGGGAGCCGCGCACGAGCAGTACTTC.

This clonotype was seen a handful of times. This sequence joins TRBV29-1 and TRBJ1-1; the D gene is possibly TRBD1 (5 bases). Trimming took off 5 bases at V and 1 base at J, with 11 bases between the two ends. The CDR3 contains 13 residues. CDR1 and CDR2 (germline): SQVTM, ANQGSEA. The CDR3, as DNA: TGCAGCGTTCCAGGCGGGGCGAACACTGAAGCTTTCTTT. Its protein product is CSVPGGANTEAFF.

This clonotype appeared many times. This chain links TRBV2 with TRBJ2-3, with 7 bases aligning to TRBD2. CDR1 and CDR2 from the germline V gene are SNHLY and FYNNEI. This CDR3 is 15 amino acids long. V was pared by 7 bases and J by 1 base, with 8 bases of the junction left unmatched. Here the CDR3 DNA reads TGTGCCAGCATGCGGGAGCTTGTCGGCACAGATACGCAGTATTTT. Its protein product is CASMRELVGTDTQYF.

This clonotype was recorded a few times. V usage is TRBV20-1 and J usage is TRBJ2-7; D possibly corresponds to TRBD2 (6 bases). The CDR3 is made up of 13 amino acids. Trimming cost V 4 bases and J 4 bases, with 14 bases left between them. The germline CDR1 and CDR2 sequences are DFQATT and SNEGSKA (reference sequence). CDR3 DNA: TGCAGTGCTAAGGAGACTAGTCTGTACGAGCAGTACTTC. This codes for CSAKETSLYEQYF.